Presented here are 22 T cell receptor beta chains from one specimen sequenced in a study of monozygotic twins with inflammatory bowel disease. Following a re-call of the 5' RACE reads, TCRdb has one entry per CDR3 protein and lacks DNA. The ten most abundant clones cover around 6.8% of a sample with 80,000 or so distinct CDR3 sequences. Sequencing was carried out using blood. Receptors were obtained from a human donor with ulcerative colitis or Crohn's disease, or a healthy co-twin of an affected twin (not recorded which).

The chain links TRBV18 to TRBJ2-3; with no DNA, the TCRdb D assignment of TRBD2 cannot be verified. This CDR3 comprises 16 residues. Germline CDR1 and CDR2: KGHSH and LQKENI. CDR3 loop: CASSPPRGGAGDTQYF.

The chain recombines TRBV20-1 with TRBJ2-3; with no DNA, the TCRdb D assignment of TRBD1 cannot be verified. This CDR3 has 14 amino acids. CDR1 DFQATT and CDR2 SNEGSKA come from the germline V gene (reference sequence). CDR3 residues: CSATPGQGADTQYF.

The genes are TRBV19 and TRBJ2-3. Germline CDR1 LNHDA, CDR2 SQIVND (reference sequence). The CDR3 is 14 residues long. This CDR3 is CASSIESAGDTQYF.

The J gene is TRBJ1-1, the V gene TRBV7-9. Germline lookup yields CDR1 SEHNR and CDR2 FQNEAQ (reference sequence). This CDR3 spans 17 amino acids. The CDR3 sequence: CASRFPLAGGSNTEAFF.

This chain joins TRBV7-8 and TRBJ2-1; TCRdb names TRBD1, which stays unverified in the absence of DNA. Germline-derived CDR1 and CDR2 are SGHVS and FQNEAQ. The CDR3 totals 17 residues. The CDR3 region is CASSLTSGQGPYNEQFF.

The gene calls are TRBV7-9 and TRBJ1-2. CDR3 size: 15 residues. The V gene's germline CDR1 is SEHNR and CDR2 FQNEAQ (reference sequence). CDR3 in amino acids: CASSLVVRADYGYTF.

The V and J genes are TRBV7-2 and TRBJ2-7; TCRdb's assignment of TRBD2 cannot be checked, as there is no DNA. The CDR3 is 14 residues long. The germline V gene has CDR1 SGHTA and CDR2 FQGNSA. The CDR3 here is CASSWTSGGAEQYF. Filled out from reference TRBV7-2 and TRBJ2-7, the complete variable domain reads GAGVSQSPSNKVTEKGKDVELRCDPISGHTALYWYRQSLGQGLEFLIYFQGNSAPDKSGLPSDRFSAERTGGSVSTLTIQRTQQEDSAVYLCASSWTSGGAEQYFGPGTRLTVT.

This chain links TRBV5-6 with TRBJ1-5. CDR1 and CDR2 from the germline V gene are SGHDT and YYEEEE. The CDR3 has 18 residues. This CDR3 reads CASSRGGTSRAKSQPQHF.

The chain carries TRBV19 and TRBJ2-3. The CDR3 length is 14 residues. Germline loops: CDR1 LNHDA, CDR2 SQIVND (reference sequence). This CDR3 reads CASSMGIASDTQYF.

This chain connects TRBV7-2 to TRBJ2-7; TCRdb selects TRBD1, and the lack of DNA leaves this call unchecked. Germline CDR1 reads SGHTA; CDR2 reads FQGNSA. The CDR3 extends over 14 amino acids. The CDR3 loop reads CASSSGQGSYEQYF.

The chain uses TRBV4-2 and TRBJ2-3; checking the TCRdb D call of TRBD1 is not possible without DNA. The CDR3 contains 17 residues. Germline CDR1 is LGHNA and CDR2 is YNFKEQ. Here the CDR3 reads CASSQRPPGPYTDTQYF.

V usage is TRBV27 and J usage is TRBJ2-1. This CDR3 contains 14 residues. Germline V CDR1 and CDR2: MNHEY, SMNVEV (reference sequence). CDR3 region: CASSLIGSYNEQFF.

CDR3 protein: CASSFTGPGRAGNTIYF. The chain is built from TRBV12-3 or TRBV12-4 and TRBJ1-3; TCRdb proposes TRBD1, but this gene call is untestable without DNA. The CDR3 is 17 amino acids.

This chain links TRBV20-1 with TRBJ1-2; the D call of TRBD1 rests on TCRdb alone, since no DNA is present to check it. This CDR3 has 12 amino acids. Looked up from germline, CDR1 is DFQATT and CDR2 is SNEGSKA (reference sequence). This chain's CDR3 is CSASGTGYGYTF.

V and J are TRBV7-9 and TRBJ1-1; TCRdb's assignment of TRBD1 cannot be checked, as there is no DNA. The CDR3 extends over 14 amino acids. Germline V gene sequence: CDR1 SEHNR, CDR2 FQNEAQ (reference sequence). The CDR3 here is CASSLDTGVTEAFF. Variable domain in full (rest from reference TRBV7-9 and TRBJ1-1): DTGVSQNPRHKITKRGQNVTFRCDPISEHNRLYWYRQTLGQGPEFLTYFQNEAQLEKSRLLSDRFSAERPKGSFSTLEIQRTEQGDSAMYLCASSLDTGVTEAFFGQGTRLTVV.

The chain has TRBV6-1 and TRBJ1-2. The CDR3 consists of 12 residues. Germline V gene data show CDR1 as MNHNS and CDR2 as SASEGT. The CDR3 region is CASYTGFYGYTF.

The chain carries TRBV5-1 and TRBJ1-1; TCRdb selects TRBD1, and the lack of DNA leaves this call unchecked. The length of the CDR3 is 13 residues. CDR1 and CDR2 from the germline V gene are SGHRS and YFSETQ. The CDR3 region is CASSPAGDTEAFF.

CDR3 sequence: CASSFRDNYGYTF. The chain uses TRBV12-3 or TRBV12-4 and TRBJ1-2. The CDR3 spans 13 residues.

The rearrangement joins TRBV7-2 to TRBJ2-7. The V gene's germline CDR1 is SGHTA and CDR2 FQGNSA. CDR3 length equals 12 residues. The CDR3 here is CASSPNSYEQYF. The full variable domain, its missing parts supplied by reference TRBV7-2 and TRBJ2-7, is GAGVSQSPSNKVTEKGKDVELRCDPISGHTALYWYRQSLGQGLEFLIYFQGNSAPDKSGLPSDRFSAERTGGSVSTLTIQRTQQEDSAVYLCASSPNSYEQYFGPGTRLTVT.

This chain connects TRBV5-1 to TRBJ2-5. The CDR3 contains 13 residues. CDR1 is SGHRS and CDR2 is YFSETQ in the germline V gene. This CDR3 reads CASSFVAGETQYF. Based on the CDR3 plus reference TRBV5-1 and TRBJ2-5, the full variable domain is KAGVTQTPRYLIKTRGQQVTLSCSPISGHRSVSWYQQTPGQGLQFLFEYFSETQRNKGNFPGRFSGRQFSNSRSEMNVSTLELGDSALYLCASSFVAGETQYFGPGTRLLVL.

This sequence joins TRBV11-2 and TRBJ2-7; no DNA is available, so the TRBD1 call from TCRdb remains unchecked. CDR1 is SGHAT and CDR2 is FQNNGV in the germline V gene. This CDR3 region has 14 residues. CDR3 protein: CASSRRDSTYEQYF.

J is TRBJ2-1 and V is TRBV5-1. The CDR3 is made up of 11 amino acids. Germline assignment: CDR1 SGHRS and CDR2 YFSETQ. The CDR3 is CASSLAGEQFF. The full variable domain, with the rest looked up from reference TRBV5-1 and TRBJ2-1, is KAGVTQTPRYLIKTRGQQVTLSCSPISGHRSVSWYQQTPGQGLQFLFEYFSETQRNKGNFPGRFSGRQFSNSRSEMNVSTLELGDSALYLCASSLAGEQFFGPGTRLTVL.